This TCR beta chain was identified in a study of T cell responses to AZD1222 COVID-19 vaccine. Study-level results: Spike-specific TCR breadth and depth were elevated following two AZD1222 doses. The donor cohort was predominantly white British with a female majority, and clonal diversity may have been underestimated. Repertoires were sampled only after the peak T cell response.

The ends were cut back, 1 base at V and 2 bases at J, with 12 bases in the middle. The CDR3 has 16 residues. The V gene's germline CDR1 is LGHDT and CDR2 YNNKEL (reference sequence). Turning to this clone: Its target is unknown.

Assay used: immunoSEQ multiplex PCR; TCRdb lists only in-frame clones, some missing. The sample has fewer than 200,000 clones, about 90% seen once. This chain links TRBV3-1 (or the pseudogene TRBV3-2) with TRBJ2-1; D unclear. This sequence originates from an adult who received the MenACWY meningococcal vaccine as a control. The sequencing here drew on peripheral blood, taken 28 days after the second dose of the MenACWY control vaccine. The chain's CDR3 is CASSQGPILTYNEQFF. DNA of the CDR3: TGTGCCAGCAGCCAAGGCCCCATCCTCACCTACAATGAGCAGTTCTTC.